The present TCR beta chain was sequenced within a study of T cells in Graves' hyperthyroidism and ophthalmopathy. Amplified TCR beta CDR3 regions came from RNA transcripts. The primer set for the first-round RT-PCR of the TCR CDR3 was HTBI. TCRdb re-analysed the multiplex PCR reads in MiXCR, keeping a single row per CDR3 protein. The table includes fewer than 750,000 distinct CDR3 sequences, about half detected once. The CDR3 length is 11 residues. The V gene lost 11 bases and the J gene lost 6 bases, with 10 bases spanning the gap. Germline CDR1 MGHDK, CDR2 SYGVNS. On this clonotype: This may come from a read error, since a much larger clone is one base off.

This clonotype was sampled from a woman aged 18-29 years with Graves' hyperthyroidism. The chain employs TRBV25-1 and TRBJ2-2; no reliable D call. Sequencing input: peripheral blood or thyroid tissue (not recorded which). CDR3 in DNA: TGTGCCCGCTTCGACGCCGGGGAGCTGTTTTTT. It codes for CARFDAGELFF.